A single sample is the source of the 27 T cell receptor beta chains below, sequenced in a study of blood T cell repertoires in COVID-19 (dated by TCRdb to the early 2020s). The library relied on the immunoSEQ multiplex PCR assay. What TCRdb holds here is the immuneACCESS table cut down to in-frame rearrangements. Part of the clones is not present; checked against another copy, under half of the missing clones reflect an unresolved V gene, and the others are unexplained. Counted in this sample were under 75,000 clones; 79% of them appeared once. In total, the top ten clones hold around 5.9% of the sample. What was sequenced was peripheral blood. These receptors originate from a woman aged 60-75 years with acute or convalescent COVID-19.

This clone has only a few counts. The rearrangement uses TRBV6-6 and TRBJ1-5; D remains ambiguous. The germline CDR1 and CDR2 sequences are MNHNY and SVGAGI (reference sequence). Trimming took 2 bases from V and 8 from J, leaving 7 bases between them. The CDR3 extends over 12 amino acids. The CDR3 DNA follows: TGTGCCAGCAGTTACCCCTCGGAGCCCCAGCATTTT. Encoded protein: CASSYPSEPQHF.

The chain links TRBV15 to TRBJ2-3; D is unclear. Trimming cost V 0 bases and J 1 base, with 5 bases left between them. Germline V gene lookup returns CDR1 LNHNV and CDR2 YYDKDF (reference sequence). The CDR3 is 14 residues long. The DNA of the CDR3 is TGTGCCACCAGCAGAGATTGGCGCACAGATACGCAGTATTTT. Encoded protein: CATSRDWRTDTQYF.

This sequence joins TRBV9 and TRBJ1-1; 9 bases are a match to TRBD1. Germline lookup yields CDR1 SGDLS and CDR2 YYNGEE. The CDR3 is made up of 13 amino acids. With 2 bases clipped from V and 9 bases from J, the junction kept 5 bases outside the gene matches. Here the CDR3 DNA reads TGTGCCAGCAGCGTGGGCGGGACAGGGCAAGCTTTCTTT. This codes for CASSVGGTGQAFF.

DNA for the CDR3: TGTGCCAGCAGATCAGGGACTAGCGGGGGGATCTACGAGCAGTACTTC. Its translation: CASRSGTSGGIYEQYF. This chain uses TRBV7-2 with TRBJ2-7; 15 nucleotides align to TRBD2. CDR1 and CDR2 (germline): SGHTA, FQGNSA. The CDR3 totals 16 residues. Trimming at V came to 6 bases and at J to 3 bases, leaving 6 bases not matched to a gene. Based on the CDR3 plus reference TRBV7-2 and TRBJ2-7, the full variable domain is GAGVSQSPSNKVTEKGKDVELRCDPISGHTALYWYRQSLGQGLEFLIYFQGNSAPDKSGLPSDRFSAERTGGSVSTLTIQRTQQEDSAVYLCASRSGTSGGIYEQYFGPGTRLTVT.

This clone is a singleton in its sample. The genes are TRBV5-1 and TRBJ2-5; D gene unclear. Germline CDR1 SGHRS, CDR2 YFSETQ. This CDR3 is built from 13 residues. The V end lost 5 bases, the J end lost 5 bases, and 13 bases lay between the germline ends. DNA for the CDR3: TGCGCCAGCAGGTCCCAAGCGTCCGAGACCCAGTACTTC. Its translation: CASRSQASETQYF.

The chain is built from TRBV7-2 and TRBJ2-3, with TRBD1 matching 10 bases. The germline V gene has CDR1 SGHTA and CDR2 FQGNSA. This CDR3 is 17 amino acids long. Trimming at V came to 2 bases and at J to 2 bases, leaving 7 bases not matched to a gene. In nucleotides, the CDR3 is TGTGCCAGCAGCTTATTACCGGGACAGGGGCACACAGATACGCAGTATTTT. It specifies CASSLLPGQGHTDTQYF. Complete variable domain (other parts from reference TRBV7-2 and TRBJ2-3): GAGVSQSPSNKVTEKGKDVELRCDPISGHTALYWYRQSLGQGLEFLIYFQGNSAPDKSGLPSDRFSAERTGGSVSTLTIQRTQQEDSAVYLCASSLLPGQGHTDTQYFGPGTRLTVL.

The CDR3, as DNA: TGTGCCAGCAAAGCGACACAGGGTTTTGGGGGCTACACCTTC. The encoded protein is CASKATQGFGGYTF. The chain links TRBV2 to TRBJ1-2; D possibly corresponds to TRBD1 (6 bases). Germline V gene data show CDR1 as SNHLY and CDR2 as FYNNEI. The CDR3 contains 14 residues. Trimming removed 7 bases from V and 8 bases from J, with 20 bases in between.

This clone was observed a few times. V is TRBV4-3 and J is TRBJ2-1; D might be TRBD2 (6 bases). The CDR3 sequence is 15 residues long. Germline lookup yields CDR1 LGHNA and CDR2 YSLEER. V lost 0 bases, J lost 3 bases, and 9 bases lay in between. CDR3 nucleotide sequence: TGCGCCAGCAGCCAAGACGGGGGAGACTACAATGAGCAGTTCTTC. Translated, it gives CASSQDGGDYNEQFF.

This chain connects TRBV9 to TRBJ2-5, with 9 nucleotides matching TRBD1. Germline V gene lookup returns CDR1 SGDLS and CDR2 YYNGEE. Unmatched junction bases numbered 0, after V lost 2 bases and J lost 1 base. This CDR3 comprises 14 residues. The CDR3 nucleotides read TGTGCCAGCAGCGTGACAGGGGGCCAAGAGACCCAGTACTTC. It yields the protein CASSVTGGQETQYF.

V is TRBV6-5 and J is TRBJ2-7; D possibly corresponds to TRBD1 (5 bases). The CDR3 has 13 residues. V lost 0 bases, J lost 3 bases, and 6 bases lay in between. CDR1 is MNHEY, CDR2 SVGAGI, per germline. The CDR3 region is CASSYSTVYEQYF. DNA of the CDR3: TGTGCCAGCAGTTACTCGACAGTCTACGAGCAGTACTTC.

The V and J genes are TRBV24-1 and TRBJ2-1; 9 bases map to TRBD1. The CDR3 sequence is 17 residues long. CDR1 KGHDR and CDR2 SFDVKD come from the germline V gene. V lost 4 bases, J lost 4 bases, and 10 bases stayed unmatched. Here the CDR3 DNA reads TGTGCCACCAGTGACGTTCCGGACAGGGGAATATACAATGAGCAGTTCTTC. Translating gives CATSDVPDRGIYNEQFF.

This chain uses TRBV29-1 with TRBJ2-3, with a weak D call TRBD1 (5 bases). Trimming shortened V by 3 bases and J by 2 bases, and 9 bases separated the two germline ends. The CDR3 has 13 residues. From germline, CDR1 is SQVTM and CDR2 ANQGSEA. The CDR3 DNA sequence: TGCAGCGTTGAGGGGCTTTACACAGATACGCAGTATTTT. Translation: CSVEGLYTDTQYF.

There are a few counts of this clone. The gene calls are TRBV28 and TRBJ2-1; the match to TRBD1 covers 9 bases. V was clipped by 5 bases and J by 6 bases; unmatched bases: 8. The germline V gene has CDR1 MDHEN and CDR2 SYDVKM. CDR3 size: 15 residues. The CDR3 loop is CASSPWDRAGNEQFF. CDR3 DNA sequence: TGTGCCAGCAGTCCATGGGACAGGGCCGGCAATGAGCAGTTCTTC.

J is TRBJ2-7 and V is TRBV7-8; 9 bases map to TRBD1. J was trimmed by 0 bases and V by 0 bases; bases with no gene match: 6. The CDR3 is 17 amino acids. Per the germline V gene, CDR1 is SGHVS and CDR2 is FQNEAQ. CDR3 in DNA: TGTGCCAGCAGCTTAGCTGGGACAGGGTTTAGCTCCTACGAGCAGTACTTC. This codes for CASSLAGTGFSSYEQYF.

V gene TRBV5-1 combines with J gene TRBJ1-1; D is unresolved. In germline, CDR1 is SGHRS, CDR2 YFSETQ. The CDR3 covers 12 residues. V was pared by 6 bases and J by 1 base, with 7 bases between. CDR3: CASNEENTEAFF. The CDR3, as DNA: TGCGCCAGCAATGAGGAGAACACTGAAGCTTTCTTT.

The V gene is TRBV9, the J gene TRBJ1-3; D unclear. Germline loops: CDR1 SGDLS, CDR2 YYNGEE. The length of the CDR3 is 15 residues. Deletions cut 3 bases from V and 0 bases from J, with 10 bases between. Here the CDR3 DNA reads TGTGCCAGCAGCGCGGACTCCCACTCTGGAAACACCATATATTTT. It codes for CASSADSHSGNTIYF.

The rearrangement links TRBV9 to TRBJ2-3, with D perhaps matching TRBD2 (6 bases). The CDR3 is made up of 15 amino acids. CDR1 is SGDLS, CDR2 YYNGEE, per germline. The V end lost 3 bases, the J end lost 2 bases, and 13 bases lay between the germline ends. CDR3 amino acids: CASSAFGGDTDTQYF. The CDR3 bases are TGTGCCAGCAGCGCTTTCGGCGGGGACACAGATACGCAGTATTTT.

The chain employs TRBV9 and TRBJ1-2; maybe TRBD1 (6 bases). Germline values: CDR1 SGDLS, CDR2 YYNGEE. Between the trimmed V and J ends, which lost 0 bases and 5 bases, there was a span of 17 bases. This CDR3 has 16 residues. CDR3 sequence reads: CASSVGPVDRRYGYTF. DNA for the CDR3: TGTGCCAGCAGCGTAGGCCCTGTGGACAGAAGATATGGCTACACCTTC.

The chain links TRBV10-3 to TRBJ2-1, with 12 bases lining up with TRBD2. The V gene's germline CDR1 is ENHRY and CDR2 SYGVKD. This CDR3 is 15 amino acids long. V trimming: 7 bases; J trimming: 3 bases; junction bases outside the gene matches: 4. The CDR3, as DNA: TGTGCCATCAAGGCTAGCGGGGGGGACTACAATGAGCAGTTCTTC. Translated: CAIKASGGDYNEQFF.

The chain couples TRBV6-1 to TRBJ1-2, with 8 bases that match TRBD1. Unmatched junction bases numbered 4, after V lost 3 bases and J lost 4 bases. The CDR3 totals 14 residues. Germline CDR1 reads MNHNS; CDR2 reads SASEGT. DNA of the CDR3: TGTGCCAGCAGTGAGACAGGGGACCGCTATGGCTACACCTTC. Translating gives CASSETGDRYGYTF.

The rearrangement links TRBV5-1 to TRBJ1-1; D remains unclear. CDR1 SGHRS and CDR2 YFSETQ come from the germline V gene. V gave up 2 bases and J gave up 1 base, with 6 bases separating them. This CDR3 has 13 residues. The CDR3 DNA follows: TGCGCCAGCAGCTTACAGTGGAACACTGAAGCTTTCTTT. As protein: CASSLQWNTEAFF.

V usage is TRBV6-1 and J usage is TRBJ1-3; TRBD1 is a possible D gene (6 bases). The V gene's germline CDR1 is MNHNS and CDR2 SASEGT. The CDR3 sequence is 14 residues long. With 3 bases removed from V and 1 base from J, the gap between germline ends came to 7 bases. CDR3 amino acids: CASSDQGSGNTIYF. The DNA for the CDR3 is TGTGCCAGCAGTGATCAGGGGTCTGGAAACACCATATATTTT.

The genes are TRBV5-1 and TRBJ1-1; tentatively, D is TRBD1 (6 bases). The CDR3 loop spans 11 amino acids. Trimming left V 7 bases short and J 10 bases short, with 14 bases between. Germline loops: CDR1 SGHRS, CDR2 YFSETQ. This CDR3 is CASLGTGRAFF. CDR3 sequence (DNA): TGCGCCAGCCTGGGAACAGGGCGAGCTTTCTTT. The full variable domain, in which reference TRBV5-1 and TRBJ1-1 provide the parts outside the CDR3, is KAGVTQTPRYLIKTRGQQVTLSCSPISGHRSVSWYQQTPGQGLQFLFEYFSETQRNKGNFPGRFSGRQFSNSRSEMNVSTLELGDSALYLCASLGTGRAFFGQGTRLTVV.

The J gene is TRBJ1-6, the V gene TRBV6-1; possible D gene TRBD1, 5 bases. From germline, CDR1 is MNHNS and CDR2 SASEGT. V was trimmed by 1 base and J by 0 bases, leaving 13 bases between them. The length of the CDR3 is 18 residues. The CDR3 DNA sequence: TGTGCCAGCAGTGAAGTACGGGGCGGGAGCTCCTATAATTCACCCCTCCACTTT. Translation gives CASSEVRGGSSYNSPLHF.

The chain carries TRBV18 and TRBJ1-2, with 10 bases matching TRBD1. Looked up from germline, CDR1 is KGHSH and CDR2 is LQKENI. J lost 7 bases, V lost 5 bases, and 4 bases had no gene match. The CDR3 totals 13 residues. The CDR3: CASSDRGLGGYTF. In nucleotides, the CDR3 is TGTGCCAGCTCAGACAGGGGGCTTGGTGGCTACACCTTC.

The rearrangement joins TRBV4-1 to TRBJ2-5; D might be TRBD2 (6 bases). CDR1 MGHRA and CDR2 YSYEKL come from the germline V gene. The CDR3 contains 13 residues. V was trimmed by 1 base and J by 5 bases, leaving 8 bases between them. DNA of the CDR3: TGCGCCAGCAGCCAAGTGGGACTGGAGACCCAGTACTTC. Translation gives CASSQVGLETQYF.

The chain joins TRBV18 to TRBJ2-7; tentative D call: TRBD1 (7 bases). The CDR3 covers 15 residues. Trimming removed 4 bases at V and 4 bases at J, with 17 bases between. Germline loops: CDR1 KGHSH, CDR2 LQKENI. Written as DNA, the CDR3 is TGTGCCAGCTCACGTGACAGGGTCGGGGGTTACGAGCAGTACTTC. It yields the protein CASSRDRVGGYEQYF.